This TCR beta chain derives from a study of blood T cell repertoires in COVID-19. Study in general: The United States, Italy and Spain supplied acute and convalescent COVID-19 samples. T cells, B-cell-depleted T cells, or PBMCs supplied cDNA or gDNA.

Losses at the gene ends were 6 bases for V and 6 bases for J; bases not matched to a gene: 13. The CDR3 runs to 17 residues. The germline CDR1 and CDR2 sequences are SNHLY and FYNNEI. Seattle enrolled patients during active infection and tracked them longitudinally. In the study's own analysis: Reference gene primer amplification gave nucleated cell count estimates. Measured with immunoSEQ multiplex PCR; TCRdb has only the in-frame clones, and not every one. That table supplies the V and J calls and clone size; D and trimming were determined from the DNA. The table shows around 250,000 clones, with 86% occurring only once.

The rearrangement uses TRBV2 and TRBJ1-5, with 11 bases identical to TRBD1. The sequencing sample was made of peripheral blood. The sequence was collected from an elderly woman with COVID-19, enrolled during active disease. Written as DNA, the CDR3 is TGTGCCAGCAGACGGACCGGGACAGGGGGTTCGGGTCAGCCCCAGCATTTT. Protein: CASRRTGTGGSGQPQHF.